This record covers a single T cell receptor beta chain. Its antigen is undetermined. The data are from a study of shared clonotypes between healthy human individuals. Study-wide results and limits: Memory subsets generally showed lower estimated richness than naive subsets. Sharing across four donors was highest in naive CD4 (roughly 5%) and lowest in memory CD8 (about 0.4%).

Sorted-subset replicate PCRs used 150 to 200 ng of genomic DNA. This amount corresponded to approximately 30,000 T cell genomes. Repertoires were generated with immunoSEQ multiplex PCR, while TCRdb's copy carries only in-frame clones and drops some. Of roughly 2.2 million clones listed, about 90% are singletons. Material: naive CD4+ T cells from PBMCs. Subset denoted: CD45RA+ positively selected. The receptor's source is a man in his late teens or twenties in good health. Some clones in this sample may be carry-over from other donors' samples.

CDR3 nucleotide sequence: TGCGCCAGCAGCCAGCGCGAAATAACCCCTAGCGGACCATTCTACGAGCAGTACTTC. It yields the protein CASSQREITPSGPFYEQYF. The chain carries TRBV4-1 and TRBJ2-7; 7 nucleotides match TRBD2. Germline-derived CDR1 and CDR2 are MGHRA and YSYEKL. V lost 3 bases to trimming and J lost 3 bases; unmatched junction nucleotides: 20. This CDR3 comprises 19 residues.